What follows are 28 T cell receptor beta chains derived from one specimen sequenced in a study of cytomegalovirus exposure and HLA in healthy donors. Primers included in the PCR were 60 Vbeta and 13 Jbeta primers. Assay: immunoSEQ multiplex PCR; the TCRdb copy retains only in-frame clones and omits some. The sample includes about 110,000 clones, approximately 80% of them seen just once. The sequenced sample consisted of PBMCs. The receptors were gathered from a man in his 60s in good health and CMV-seronegative.

CDR3 sequence: CASSRGQGNQPQHF. The CDR3 bases are TGTGCCAGCTCACGGGGACAGGGGAACCAGCCCCAGCATTTT. V and J are TRBV18 and TRBJ1-5, with TRBD1 identical over 10 bases. From germline, CDR1 is KGHSH and CDR2 LQKENI. Trimming at V came to 4 bases and at J to 7 bases, leaving 4 bases not matched to a gene. The CDR3 totals 14 residues.

The V gene is TRBV7-2, the J gene TRBJ2-3; D gene uncertain. The germline gives CDR1 SGHTA, CDR2 FQGNSA. V was cut by 1 base and J by 0 bases, with 11 bases left in between. The CDR3 consists of 16 residues. In nucleotides, the CDR3 is TGTGCCAGCAGCTTAGGTTTTTTCCTTAGCACAGATACGCAGTATTTT. Translated: CASSLGFFLSTDTQYF.

This clone was picked up one time. The V and J genes are TRBV6-6 and TRBJ1-4, with D possibly being TRBD1 (5 bases). The V end was cut by 8 bases, the J end by 8 bases, with 21 bases between. The CDR3 has 15 residues. From germline, CDR1 is MNHNY and CDR2 SVGAGI (reference sequence). The CDR3 DNA follows: TGTGCCAGCGGCCCCCGCGGGAATTGGGGGGAAAAACTGTTTTTT. Its translation: CASGPRGNWGEKLFF.

This chain uses TRBV4-1 with TRBJ2-3; D remains unclear. V lost 8 bases and J 2 bases, leaving 14 bases between the germline ends. Germline loops: CDR1 MGHRA, CDR2 YSYEKL. This CDR3 contains 14 residues. The CDR3 region has the DNA TGCGCCAGCTCGACGGGTTCCCCCACAGATACGCAGTATTTT. Translated: CASSTGSPTDTQYF.

V and J are TRBV5-1 and TRBJ2-6; 7 bases are a match to TRBD1. After removal of 6 bases from V and 6 bases from J, the junction contained 9 bases not matched to a gene. The V gene's germline CDR1 is SGHRS and CDR2 YFSETQ. The CDR3 is made up of 15 amino acids. CDR3 DNA: TGCGCCAGCAAGCCAACAGGGGCTTCGGCCAACGTCCTGACTTTC. Translating gives CASKPTGASANVLTF.

The rearrangement links TRBV18 to TRBJ1-5; D perhaps matches TRBD1 (6 bases). This CDR3 has 14 amino acids. Germline V gene lookup returns CDR1 KGHSH and CDR2 LQKENI. V lost 2 bases, J lost 7 bases, and 12 bases lay in between. The CDR3 spells CASSPSGGQQPQHF. CDR3 coding DNA: TGTGCCAGCTCACCATCCGGGGGGCAACAGCCCCAGCATTTT.

This chain uses TRBV28 with TRBJ2-5; no firm D call. Germline V CDR1 and CDR2: MDHEN, SYDVKM. This CDR3 is built from 9 residues. Trimming took 10 bases from V and 5 from J, leaving 5 bases between them. The CDR3 coding sequence is TGTGCCATCGGGGAGACCCAGTACTTC. It encodes CAIGETQYF.

V usage is TRBV7-6 and J usage is TRBJ1-4, with a tentative D call TRBD1 (6 bases). This CDR3 contains 16 residues. Germline CDR1 is SGHVS and CDR2 is FNYEAQ. The V gene lost 5 bases and the J gene lost 1 base, with 14 bases spanning the gap. CDR3 region: CASSPFPQGTNEKLFF. The CDR3 nucleotides read TGTGCCAGCAGCCCCTTCCCACAGGGAACTAATGAAAAACTGTTTTTT.

The CDR3 region has the DNA TGTGCCAGCAGGACTGATAGCAATCAGCCCCAGCATTTT. It translates to CASRTDSNQPQHF. The rearrangement uses TRBV6-5 and TRBJ1-5, with D hard to call. Trimming cost V 6 bases and J 0 bases, with 6 bases left between them. Germline-derived CDR1 and CDR2 are MNHEY and SVGAGI. This CDR3 has 13 residues.

CDR3 nucleotide sequence: TGTGCCAGCAGTCCGACAGGGGACTATGGCTACACCTTC. Its translation: CASSPTGDYGYTF. The V call is TRBV11-2, the J call TRBJ1-2; 8 bases line up with TRBD1. The CDR3 consists of 13 residues. The ends lost 6 bases at V and 3 bases at J; junction bases unmatched: 3. CDR1 is SGHAT, CDR2 FQNNGV, per germline. Combining the CDR3 with reference TRBV11-2 and TRBJ1-2 gives the whole variable domain EAGVAQSPRYKIIEKRQSVAFWCNPISGHATLYWYQQILGQGPKLLIQFQNNGVVDDSQLPKDRFSAERLKGVDSTLKIQPAKLEDSAVYLCASSPTGDYGYTFGSGTRLTVV.

This clone has only one observation. The chain joins TRBV27 to TRBJ2-1; 8 bases are a match to TRBD2. CDR1 and CDR2 from the germline V gene are MNHEY and SMNVEV (reference sequence). With 8 bases clipped from V and 6 bases from J, the junction kept 12 bases outside the gene matches. The CDR3 spans 15 residues. The CDR3 protein is CASSREGGGTNEQFF. As DNA, the CDR3 is TGTGCCAGCTCCAGGGAGGGCGGGGGGACCAATGAGCAGTTCTTC.

CDR3 sequence reads: CASSLAQGALNGYTF. The CDR3 nucleotides are TGTGCCAGCAGCTTAGCACAGGGGGCCTTGAATGGCTACACCTTC. The rearrangement links TRBV7-2 to TRBJ1-2; 9 positions match TRBD1. The V gene's germline CDR1 is SGHTA and CDR2 FQGNSA. V lost 0 bases, J lost 6 bases, and 5 bases stayed unmatched. This CDR3 has 15 residues.

The rearrangement uses TRBV5-1 and TRBJ2-5; 8 bases are a match to TRBD2. The junction had 6 bases not matched to a gene; V was cut back by 4 bases and J by 1 base. This CDR3 has 15 residues. Germline V CDR1 and CDR2: SGHRS, YFSETQ. Here the CDR3 DNA reads TGCGCCAGCAGCCAGGGACTAGGGGGCCAAGAGACCCAGTACTTC. This sequence encodes CASSQGLGGQETQYF.

The count of this clone is one. The chain carries TRBV5-1 and TRBJ2-1; a possible D gene is TRBD1 (5 bases). V lost 6 bases, J lost 8 bases, and 21 bases lay in between. CDR1 SGHRS and CDR2 YFSETQ come from the germline V gene. CDR3 length: 15 residues. DNA for the CDR3: TGCGCCAGCACCCCTAGGGGTGTAAGTGGGGATGAGCAGTTCTTC. Its protein is CASTPRGVSGDEQFF.

V and J are TRBV9 and TRBJ1-5, with TRBD1 as a possible D gene (6 bases). In germline, CDR1 is SGDLS, CDR2 YYNGEE. CDR3 length: 15 amino acids. The germline V and J ends were trimmed by 0 bases and 3 bases, with 10 bases remaining between them. The CDR3 is CASSVGTALNQPQHF. The CDR3 DNA reads as TGTGCCAGCAGCGTAGGGACAGCTCTCAATCAGCCCCAGCATTTT.

The chain is built from TRBV5-4 and TRBJ1-6; possibly TRBD1 for D (5 bases). Germline V gene sequence: CDR1 SGHNT, CDR2 YYREEE (reference sequence). The CDR3 extends over 17 amino acids. Trimming shortened V by 3 bases and J by 1 base, and 14 bases separated the two germline ends. The CDR3 spells CASSYGGGFSYNSPLHF. The CDR3, as DNA: TGTGCCAGCAGCTACGGGGGGGGTTTTTCCTATAATTCACCCCTCCACTTT.

The J gene is TRBJ2-5, the V gene TRBV6-5, with a weak D call TRBD1 (6 bases). CDR3 length: 15 amino acids. Germline values: CDR1 MNHEY, CDR2 SVGAGI. V gave up 0 bases and J gave up 1 base, with 9 bases separating them. The CDR3 bases are TGTGCCAGCAGTTACTCGGACAGCCTCCAAGAGACCCAGTACTTC. It yields the protein CASSYSDSLQETQYF.

CDR3 residues: CASSHRTGSGWTIYF. In nucleotides, the CDR3 is TGTGCCAGCAGCCACCGTACGGGGTCGGGATGGACCATATATTTT. The chain combines TRBV6-5 with TRBJ1-3; D is uncertain. This CDR3 region has 15 residues. The V end was cut by 6 bases, the J end by 10 bases, with 22 bases between. Germline V gives CDR1 MNHEY, CDR2 SVGAGI.

This rearrangement joins TRBV7-2 to TRBJ2-7; D possibly corresponds to TRBD1 (6 bases). The germline V gene has CDR1 SGHTA and CDR2 FQGNSA. Trimming left V 5 bases short and J 4 bases short, with 18 bases between. The CDR3 has 15 amino acids. The CDR3 nucleotides are TGTGCCAGCAGCCCAAGCATGACAGGCCCGTACGAGCAGTACGTC. Protein product: CASSPSMTGPYEQYV.

The chain couples TRBV29-1 to TRBJ1-1, with TRBD1 as a possible D gene (5 bases). Between the trimmed V and J ends, which lost 7 bases and 6 bases, there was a span of 15 bases. CDR3 size: 12 residues. CDR1 SQVTM and CDR2 ANQGSEA come from the germline V gene. In nucleotides, the CDR3 is TGCAGCGCCACCCCGGACACCCCTGAAGCTTTCTTT. It translates to CSATPDTPEAFF.

The V and J genes are TRBV11-3 and TRBJ2-7; 8 bases match TRBD1. Trimming took 4 bases from V and 7 from J; bases not matched to a gene: 6. The CDR3 loop spans 13 amino acids. Germline V gene sequence: CDR1 SGHNT, CDR2 YENEEA. The CDR3 DNA follows: TGTGCCAGCAGCTCACGGACAGGGAGTGAGCAGTACTTC. Translated: CASSSRTGSEQYF.

The chain carries TRBV10-3 and TRBJ2-2; 15 bases line up with TRBD2. Per germline, CDR1 ENHRY and CDR2 SYGVKD. The CDR3 consists of 17 residues. V lost 6 bases, J lost 3 bases, and 5 bases stayed unmatched. This CDR3 reads CAIRRTSGGVYTGELFF. The DNA of the CDR3 is TGTGCCATCAGGAGGACTAGCGGGGGGGTGTACACCGGGGAGCTGTTTTTT.

This clone has just a few counts. Compared with germline, one end of the junction differs, possibly owing to a read error. The rearrangement links TRBV7-2 to TRBJ2-5, with TRBD2 matching 12 bases. The CDR3 contains 15 residues. CDR1 is SGHTA and CDR2 is FQGNSA in the germline V gene. The DNA of the CDR3 is TGTGCCAGCAGCCTAGCGGGGGGGCGGTTCCAGACCCAGTACTTC. This translates into CASSLAGGRFQTQYF. The full variable domain, in which reference TRBV7-2 and TRBJ2-5 provide the parts outside the CDR3, is GAGVSQSPSNKVTEKGKDVELRCDPISGHTALYWYRQSLGQGLEFLIYFQGNSAPDKSGLPSDRFSAERTGGSVSTLTIQRTQQEDSAVYLCASSLAGGRFQTQYFGPGTRLLVL.

The chain carries TRBV7-8 and TRBJ2-5; no clear D gene. The CDR3 loop spans 12 amino acids. CDR1 is SGHVS and CDR2 is FQNEAQ in the germline V gene. With 2 bases removed from V and 4 bases from J, the gap between germline ends came to 5 bases. CDR3 protein: CASSLSGETQYF. The CDR3 DNA sequence: TGTGCCAGCAGCTTATCAGGAGAGACCCAGTACTTC.

The rearrangement joins TRBV25-1 to TRBJ2-3, with 7 positions matching TRBD1. This CDR3 comprises 14 residues. Germline CDR1 and CDR2: MGHDK and SYGVNS. J gave up 3 bases and V 6 bases, and 6 bases lay outside the gene matches. In nucleotides, the CDR3 is TGTGCCAGCAGGAGAACAGGGGAGACAGATACGCAGTATTTT. Encoded protein: CASRRTGETDTQYF.

This chain connects TRBV19 to TRBJ1-2; D perhaps matches TRBD1 (5 bases). The CDR3 is 16 amino acids. V was cut by 6 bases and J by 2 bases, with 19 bases left in between. CDR1 and CDR2 from the germline V gene are LNHDA and SQIVND (reference sequence). CDR3 amino acids: CASSPKSAGSNYGYTF. In DNA, the CDR3 is TGTGCCAGTAGCCCGAAGTCAGCAGGGTCGAACTATGGCTACACCTTC.

V usage is TRBV13 and J usage is TRBJ2-3; 7 nucleotides agree with TRBD2. The CDR3 has 15 amino acids. The V and J ends lost 3 bases and 1 base, in that order; junction bases with no gene match: 4. Germline CDR1 PRHDT, CDR2 FYEKMQ (reference sequence). The chain's CDR3 is CASSLGGAGTDTQYF. The CDR3 DNA sequence: TGTGCCAGCAGCTTGGGAGGGGCGGGCACAGATACGCAGTATTTT. Together with reference TRBV13 and TRBJ2-3, the CDR3 gives the full variable domain: AAGVIQSPRHLIKEKRETATLKCYPIPRHDTVYWYQQGPGQDPQFLISFYEKMQSDKGSIPDRFSAQQFSDYHSELNMSSLELGDSALYFCASSLGGAGTDTQYFGPGTRLTVL.

This clone was detected once. The rearrangement links TRBV18 to TRBJ2-5; 13 bases fit TRBD2. The CDR3 totals 15 residues. The V and J ends lost 5 bases and 2 bases, in that order; junction bases with no gene match: 2. CDR1 KGHSH and CDR2 LQKENI come from the germline V gene. CDR3 nucleotides: TGTGCCAGCTCATCGGGACTAGCGGGGCAAGAGACCCAGTACTTC. Encoded protein: CASSSGLAGQETQYF.